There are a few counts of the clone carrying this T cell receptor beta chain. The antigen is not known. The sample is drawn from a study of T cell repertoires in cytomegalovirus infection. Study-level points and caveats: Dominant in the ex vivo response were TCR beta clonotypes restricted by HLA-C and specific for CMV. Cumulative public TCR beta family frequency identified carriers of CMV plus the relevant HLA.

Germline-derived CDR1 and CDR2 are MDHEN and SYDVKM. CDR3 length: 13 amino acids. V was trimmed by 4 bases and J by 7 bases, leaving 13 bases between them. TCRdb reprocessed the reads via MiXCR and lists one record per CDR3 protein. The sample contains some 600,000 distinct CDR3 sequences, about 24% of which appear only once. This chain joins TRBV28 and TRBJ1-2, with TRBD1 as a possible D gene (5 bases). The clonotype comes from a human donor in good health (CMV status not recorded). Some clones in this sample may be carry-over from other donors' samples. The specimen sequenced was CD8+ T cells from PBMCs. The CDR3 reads CASSSSLRAGYTF. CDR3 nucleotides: TGTGCCAGCAGTTCGTCCCTCAGGGCTGGCTACACCTTC.